This TCR beta chain was observed in a study of radiotherapy plus CTLA-4 blockade in lung cancer. TCRdb keeps only in-frame clones here, not all; method: immunoSEQ multiplex PCR. The sample holds 70,000 to 90,000 clones; roughly 79% are singletons and the top ten take over 20%. Sequencing used peripheral blood, obtained from a patient treated with radiotherapy plus ipilimumab. The clonotype comes from a human donor with non-small cell lung cancer whose response to radiotherapy plus ipilimumab could not be evaluated. Some clones in this sample may be carry-over from other donors' samples.

For the CDR3, the DNA is TGTGCCAGCAGTGAAGCAAATTATTATCGGCAGGGAAGATATAATTCACCCCTCCACTTT. Translating it yields CASSEANYYRQGRYNSPLHF. The V call is TRBV6-1, the J call TRBJ1-6; D is perhaps TRBD1 (5 bases). Trimming took 0 bases from V and 4 from J, leaving 22 bases between them. This CDR3 spans 20 amino acids. The germline V gene has CDR1 MNHNS and CDR2 SASEGT.